What follows are 25 T cell receptor beta chains derived from one specimen sequenced in a study of vaccination and CD4 T cells after COVID-19. The Oncomine TCR Beta short-read assay generated sequence data from the DNA of cultured CD4+ T cells. TCRdb re-derived calls from the PCR reads in MiXCR, one entry per CDR3 protein. The sample yields roughly 12,000 distinct CDR3 sequences, roughly 50% seen once. Their antigens remain unidentified. Treatment described: approximately nine-day PBMC culture with coronavirus spike peptide pools or control peptides (ViraFEST assay). The sequenced sample was CD4+ T cells from blood, cultured in vitro. These receptors originate from a human donor who had recovered from COVID-19.

The rearrangement links TRBV7-8 to TRBJ1-2; D ambiguous. V lost 5 bases and J lost 8, with 15 bases in between. Germline V gene lookup returns CDR1 SGHVS and CDR2 FQNEAQ. CDR3 length equals 13 residues. The CDR3 here is CASSRRALWGYTF. As DNA, the CDR3 is TGTGCCAGCAGCCGCCGGGCCCTTTGGGGCTACACCTTC. Using reference TRBV7-8 and TRBJ1-2 for the parts outside the CDR3, the full variable domain is GAGVSQSPRYKVAKRGQDVALRCDPISGHVSLFWYQQALGQGPEFLTYFQNEAQLDKSGLPSDRFFAERPEGSVSTLKIQRTQQEDSAVYLCASSRRALWGYTFGSGTRLTVV.

The chain links TRBV20-1 to TRBJ2-6; no clear D. This CDR3 has 16 amino acids. V was pared by 2 bases and J by 0 bases, with 11 bases between. In germline, CDR1 is DFQATT, CDR2 SNEGSKA (reference sequence). The CDR3 DNA reads TGCAGTGCTAGAAGCAGCGTATACTCTGGGGCCAACGTCCTGACTTTC. This gives the protein CSARSSVYSGANVLTF.

This clonotype is a singleton in its sample. The chain recombines TRBV19 with TRBJ2-3; D is possibly TRBD1 (6 bases). The CDR3 runs 16 residues. V lost 8 bases to trimming and J lost 0 bases, with 18 bases between them. Germline CDR1 and CDR2: LNHDA and SQIVND (reference sequence). CDR3 in amino acids: CASLGTGHPSTDTQYF. DNA for the CDR3: TGTGCCAGTCTGGGGACGGGACACCCTAGCACAGATACGCAGTATTTT.

This rearrangement joins TRBV24-1 to TRBJ2-3; 13 nucleotides align to TRBD2. Germline lookup yields CDR1 KGHDR and CDR2 SFDVKD. This CDR3 has 17 residues. The V segment lost 4 bases and the J segment 5 bases; nucleotides outside the gene matches: 8. The CDR3 spells CATSDPTSGRRRDTQYF. CDR3 coding DNA: TGTGCCACCAGTGACCCGACTAGCGGGAGGCGTCGAGATACGCAGTATTTT.

This sequence joins TRBV28 and TRBJ2-5, with D perhaps matching TRBD2 (5 bases). V gave up 5 bases and J gave up 7 bases, with 11 bases separating them. Germline CDR1 is MDHEN and CDR2 is SYDVKM. The CDR3 runs to 12 residues. The CDR3 nucleotides read TGTGCCAGCAGTCGTAGACGGGGGACCCAGTACTTC. Residues: CASSRRRGTQYF.

This chain joins TRBV6-4 and TRBJ1-1, with 7 bases matching TRBD1. The germline V gene has CDR1 MRHNA and CDR2 SNTAGT. There are 14 residues in the CDR3. With 9 bases clipped from V and 0 bases from J, the junction kept 7 bases outside the gene matches. CDR3 DNA sequence: TGTGCCAGGGAAGGGACAGAACTGAACACTGAAGCTTTCTTT. Protein product: CAREGTELNTEAFF.

The rearrangement uses TRBV6-1 and TRBJ2-7; 9 positions match TRBD2. This CDR3 is built from 16 residues. Trimming at V came to 5 bases and at J to 2 bases, leaving 10 bases not matched to a gene. The germline V gene has CDR1 MNHNS and CDR2 SASEGT. This chain's CDR3 is CASSLISGSYTYEQYF. DNA for the CDR3: TGTGCCAGCAGTCTTATTAGCGGGAGCTATACCTACGAGCAGTACTTC.

The genes are TRBV28 and TRBJ1-5; 8 bases are a match to TRBD1. Unmatched junction bases numbered 8, after V lost 5 bases and J lost 2 bases. This CDR3 region has 16 residues. Germline V lookup: CDR1 MDHEN, CDR2 SYDVKM. The DNA of the CDR3 is TGTGCCAGCAGTCAGACCAGGGGGCTTGGCAATCAGCCCCAGCATTTT. It is translated as CASSQTRGLGNQPQHF.

The genes are TRBV30 and TRBJ2-1; 10 nucleotides agree with TRBD1. The CDR3 is made up of 15 amino acids. CDR1 and CDR2 from the germline V gene are GTSNPN and SVGIG (reference sequence). The trim removed 7 bases at V and 7 bases at J, leaving 13 bases unmatched. The CDR3 DNA is TGTGCCTTAGCAAGACAGGGGGCTTTTACGAATGAGCAGTTCTTC. It codes for CALARQGAFTNEQFF.

This chain joins TRBV20-1 and TRBJ2-7, with D maybe TRBD2 (5 bases). Germline V gene lookup returns CDR1 DFQATT and CDR2 SNEGSKA (reference sequence). V lost 6 bases and J 5 bases, leaving 17 bases between the germline ends. This CDR3 spans 13 amino acids. The CDR3 here is CSASRGRFNEQYF. For the CDR3, the DNA is TGCAGTGCCTCGAGAGGGAGATTCAACGAGCAGTACTTC.

V and J are TRBV12-3 or TRBV12-4 and TRBJ2-3; 9 bases fit TRBD2. J gave up 3 bases and V 6 bases, and 7 bases lay outside the gene matches. The CDR3 spans 15 residues. The DNA of the CDR3 is TGTGCCAGCAGCCTACTAGCGGGTCTTACAGATACGCAGTATTTT. It is translated as CASSLLAGLTDTQYF.

The rearrangement links TRBV5-1 to TRBJ2-7, with D unresolved. Germline loops: CDR1 SGHRS, CDR2 YFSETQ. V was cut by 3 bases and J by 5 bases, with 21 bases left in between. This CDR3 is 16 amino acids long. Here the CDR3 DNA reads TGCGCCAGCAGCTCAACTGACTTCTTATCGGTCCACGAGCAGTACTTC. This encodes CASSSTDFLSVHEQYF.

V usage is TRBV19 and J usage is TRBJ2-1; 7 positions agree with TRBD1. The CDR3 extends over 14 amino acids. The J segment lost 2 bases and the V segment lost 2 bases, leaving 0 bases of the junction unmatched. From germline, CDR1 is LNHDA and CDR2 SQIVND (reference sequence). Here the CDR3 reads CASSIQGAYNEQFF. The CDR3 DNA reads TGTGCCAGTAGTATACAGGGGGCCTACAATGAGCAGTTCTTC.

This clonotype was detected a few times. The rearrangement links TRBV20-1 to TRBJ1-5, with D unresolved. Per the germline V gene, CDR1 is DFQATT and CDR2 is SNEGSKA (reference sequence). The CDR3 loop spans 15 amino acids. V lost 0 bases to trimming and J lost 2 bases, with 11 bases between them. CDR3 residues: CSAREPLSGNQPQHF. The CDR3 DNA is TGCAGTGCTAGAGAACCCCTGAGCGGCAATCAGCCCCAGCATTTT.

This clonotype was seen a few times. The V call is TRBV20-1, the J call TRBJ1-5, with D tentatively TRBD1 (6 bases). The CDR3 covers 15 residues. Trimming stripped 0 bases from V and 4 bases from J, with 13 bases between. Germline V gene sequence: CDR1 DFQATT, CDR2 SNEGSKA (reference sequence). For the CDR3, the DNA is TGCAGTGCTAGAGATCGAACAGGACAGAATCAGCCCCAGCATTTT. Its protein is CSARDRTGQNQPQHF.

There are a few counts of this clonotype. This sequence joins TRBV19 and TRBJ2-5; TRBD1 might be the D (6 bases). V was trimmed by 2 bases and J by 7 bases, leaving 17 bases between them. The germline V gene has CDR1 LNHDA and CDR2 SQIVND (reference sequence). The length of the CDR3 is 15 residues. CDR3 sequence reads: CASSISGDPSRTQYF. The DNA of the CDR3 is TGTGCCAGTAGTATATCAGGGGACCCATCCCGGACCCAGTACTTC.

The chain uses TRBV25-1 and TRBJ2-1; D might be TRBD2 (5 bases). V was pared by 3 bases and J by 7 bases, with 19 bases between. This CDR3 is 16 amino acids long. Germline CDR1 is MGHDK and CDR2 is SYGVNS. The chain's CDR3 is CASSDSSSGVFNEQFF. The CDR3 DNA reads as TGTGCCAGCAGTGACTCATCCAGCGGAGTCTTTAATGAGCAGTTCTTC.

The CDR3 reads CASSLGDRVNNEQFF. CDR3 in DNA: TGTGCCAGCAGCTTGGGGGACCGGGTAAACAATGAGCAGTTCTTC. This chain links TRBV7-2 with TRBJ2-1; D may match TRBD1 or TRBD2 (5 bases each). CDR3 length equals 15 residues. Germline values: CDR1 SGHTA, CDR2 FQGNSA. V lost 3 bases, J lost 5 bases, and 14 bases lay in between.

This clonotype was counted a few times. The genes are TRBV19 and TRBJ1-5; 9 bases are a match to TRBD1. The germline gives CDR1 LNHDA, CDR2 SQIVND (reference sequence). With 5 bases clipped from V and 2 bases from J, the junction kept 7 bases outside the gene matches. There are 16 residues in the CDR3. CDR3 residues: CASSDRGNDGNQPQHF. CDR3 in DNA: TGTGCCAGTAGTGACAGGGGGAACGACGGCAATCAGCCCCAGCATTTT.

The V call is TRBV6-1, the J call TRBJ2-3; 11 bases are a match to TRBD1. Germline trimming cut 10 bases from V and 4 bases from J; bases unmatched to any gene: 7. The CDR3 spans 14 residues. Germline CDR1 and CDR2: MNHNS and SASEGT. CDR3 region: CATGEGQGADTQYF. The CDR3 coding sequence is TGTGCCACCGGGGAGGGACAGGGGGCAGATACGCAGTATTTT.

In its sample, this clonotype was seen a few times. This chain connects TRBV11-1 to TRBJ2-7, with 7 bases aligning to TRBD2. J was trimmed by 3 bases and V by 5 bases; bases with no gene match: 19. The CDR3 length is 18 residues. Germline CDR1 and CDR2: SGHAT and FQDESV (reference sequence). The CDR3 region has the DNA TGTGCCAGCAGCCTCGGGACTCGGCTAGCGGCGTCGGGCTACGAGCAGTACTTC. This gives the protein CASSLGTRLAASGYEQYF.

The chain links TRBV7-2 to TRBJ1-3; D call uncertain. The CDR3 contains 15 residues. Germline lookup yields CDR1 SGHTA and CDR2 FQGNSA. Deletions cut 4 bases from V and 3 bases from J, with 13 bases between. The CDR3: CASSYDPRGGNTIYF. CDR3 in DNA: TGTGCCAGCAGCTACGACCCCCGGGGTGGAAACACCATATATTTT.

This sequence joins TRBV4-3 and TRBJ2-3; D uncertain. The germline V and J ends were trimmed by 0 bases and 7 bases, with 5 bases remaining between them. CDR1 and CDR2 from the germline V gene are LGHNA and YSLEER. This CDR3 comprises 12 residues. The DNA for the CDR3 is TGCGCCAGCAGCCAAGACCTGCATACGCAGTATTTT. The encoded protein is CASSQDLHTQYF.

V usage is TRBV7-9 and J usage is TRBJ1-5; TRBD1 agrees at 10 bases. The length of the CDR3 is 14 residues. The V and J ends lost 5 bases and 7 bases, in that order; junction bases with no gene match: 5. Germline V gives CDR1 SEHNR, CDR2 FQNEAQ (reference sequence). The CDR3 DNA reads as TGTGCCAGCAGCCTGGACAGGGGGGAACAGCCCCAGCATTTT. Its protein is CASSLDRGEQPQHF.

This clonotype was picked up a small number of times. This chain links TRBV20-1 with TRBJ2-7; D is perhaps TRBD1 (6 bases). The CDR3 is made up of 15 amino acids. Trimming shortened V by 1 base and J by 2 bases, and 15 bases separated the two germline ends. Germline CDR1 reads DFQATT; CDR2 reads SNEGSKA (reference sequence). The CDR3 nucleotides read TGCAGTGCTAGAGGACAGGCCCGAGGGACCTACGAGCAGTACTTC. Residues: CSARGQARGTYEQYF.